This T cell receptor beta chain was recovered during a study of blood T cells in healthy people across ages. Regarding the study as a whole: PBMCs were not sorted, which prevented a conclusive comparison of naive versus antigen-experienced cells.

Germline lookup yields CDR1 SEHNR and CDR2 FQNEAQ (reference sequence). The CDR3 is 15 amino acids. V was pared by 2 bases and J by 2 bases, with 12 bases between. Regarding this clonotype: Antigen: not known.

Primed by a sample-barcoded 5' primer and a J-beta primer mix, a second PCR proceeded for roughly 7 to 12 cycles. TCRdb independently ran MiXCR on the 5' RACE reads; one entry per CDR3 protein. This table has about 780,000 distinct CDR3 sequences, roughly 46% appearing once. The sample comprised blood. The V call is TRBV7-9, the J call TRBJ2-5; D is undetermined. The clonotype originates from a man older than 75 in good health. CDR3 amino acids: CASSLMGNQQETQYF. The DNA for the CDR3 is TGTGCCAGCAGCTTAATGGGAAATCAGCAAGAGACCCAGTACTTC. The full variable domain, completed using reference TRBV7-9 and TRBJ2-5, is DTGVSQNPRHKITKRGQNVTFRCDPISEHNRLYWYRQTLGQGPEFLTYFQNEAQLEKSRLLSDRFSAERPKGSFSTLEIQRTEQGDSAMYLCASSLMGNQQETQYFGPGTRLLVL.